Listed here are 16 T cell receptor beta chains from one sample, sequenced in a study of T-cell reconstitution after alpha-beta-depleted transplantation in children. For TCRbeta, the library was prepared with unique molecular identifiers. Each CDR3 protein is one row after TCRdb ran MiXCR on the PCR reads. This table has about 150,000 distinct CDR3 sequences, approximately 12% appearing once. This specimen consisted of PBMCs, obtained before TCRalphabeta/CD19-depleted stem cell transplant. Receptor source: a boy younger than 10 with acute myeloid leukemia, due to receive a stem cell transplant.

This clonotype was observed at least ten times. The V and J genes are TRBV4-2 and TRBJ2-5; 8 nucleotides match TRBD2. The CDR3 covers 15 residues. V was clipped by 0 bases and J by 1 base; unmatched bases: 1. Germline CDR1 is LGHNA and CDR2 is YNFKEQ. CDR3 DNA sequence: TGTGCCAGCAGCCAAGATCGGGGGGGCCAAGAGACCCAGTACTTC. Amino acids: CASSQDRGGQETQYF.

V and J are TRBV7-9 and TRBJ2-1; 7 positions match TRBD1. The trim removed 0 bases at V and 7 bases at J, leaving 3 bases unmatched. CDR3 length: 14 amino acids. From germline, CDR1 is SEHNR and CDR2 FQNEAQ (reference sequence). The CDR3, as DNA: TGTGCCAGCAGCTTAGCAGGCAGGGGGAATGAGCAGTTCTTC. The encoded protein is CASSLAGRGNEQFF.

This clonotype has at least ten counts. The chain has TRBV28 and TRBJ1-6; D remains ambiguous. Germline V lookup: CDR1 MDHEN, CDR2 SYDVKM. Trimming shortened V by 5 bases and J by 7 bases, and 9 bases separated the two germline ends. This CDR3 comprises 13 residues. CDR3 sequence: CASSTTGNSPLHF. The CDR3 nucleotides read TGTGCCAGCAGTACCACGGGAAATTCACCCCTCCACTTT. The full variable domain, completed using reference TRBV28 and TRBJ1-6, is DVKVTQSSRYLVKRTGEKVFLECVQDMDHENMFWYRQDPGLGLRLIYFSYDVKMKEKGDIPEGYSVSREKKERFSLILESASTNQTSMYLCASSTTGNSPLHFGNGTRLTVT.

This clonotype came up many times. The genes are TRBV5-1 and TRBJ2-3, with D unclear. The V end was cut by 0 bases, the J end by 2 bases, with 13 bases between. Germline V gene lookup returns CDR1 SGHRS and CDR2 YFSETQ. This CDR3 is built from 16 residues. The CDR3 loop reads CASSLGLDPNTDTQYF. CDR3 DNA: TGCGCCAGCAGCTTGGGCCTAGATCCCAACACAGATACGCAGTATTTT.

At least ten counts were recorded for this clonotype. V is TRBV5-6 and J is TRBJ1-4; D ambiguous. CDR3 length equals 14 residues. Germline V gene sequence: CDR1 SGHDT, CDR2 YYEEEE. V was clipped by 3 bases and J by 0 bases, with 6 bases between them. CDR3 sequence (DNA): TGTGCCAGCAGCTCTCAACCAACTAATGAAAAACTGTTTTTT. As protein: CASSSQPTNEKLFF.

Ten or more counts support this clonotype. The genes are TRBV20-1 and TRBJ1-1; D gene unclear. This CDR3 region has 14 residues. Germline V CDR1 and CDR2: DFQATT, SNEGSKA (reference sequence). V gave up 0 bases and J gave up 1 base, with 9 bases separating them. The CDR3 region is CSARDGNRNTEAFF. CDR3 DNA: TGCAGTGCTAGAGATGGTAACAGGAACACTGAAGCTTTCTTT.

This clonotype was recorded many times. V is TRBV5-1 and J is TRBJ2-3; 10 bases agree with TRBD1. With 4 bases clipped from V and 3 bases from J, the junction kept 2 bases outside the gene matches. This CDR3 contains 14 residues. Germline V lookup: CDR1 SGHRS, CDR2 YFSETQ. The CDR3 DNA follows: TGCGCCAGCAGCCGACAGGGGGCTACAGATACGCAGTATTTT. Its protein is CASSRQGATDTQYF.

The table lists this clonotype with many counts. The chain carries TRBV7-9 and TRBJ1-6, with D unresolved. The V end lost 5 bases, the J end lost 7 bases, and 15 bases lay between the germline ends. This CDR3 comprises 15 residues. Germline-derived CDR1 and CDR2 are SEHNR and FQNEAQ (reference sequence). CDR3 in DNA: TGTGCCAGCAGCCCCGCAGTAACGGGGAATTCACCCCTCCACTTT. Translated, it gives CASSPAVTGNSPLHF.

This clonotype was seen ten or more times. This chain joins TRBV6-1 and TRBJ2-7; D uncertain. This CDR3 is 15 amino acids long. V was pared by 4 bases and J by 0 bases, with 13 bases between. Germline V gives CDR1 MNHNS, CDR2 SASEGT. The chain's CDR3 is CASSARQAYSYEQYF. Here the CDR3 DNA reads TGTGCCAGCAGTGCGAGGCAGGCATACTCCTACGAGCAGTACTTC.

Ten or more counts support this clonotype. V gene TRBV15 combines with J gene TRBJ1-3, with 9 nucleotides matching TRBD1. CDR3 length: 14 amino acids. From germline, CDR1 is LNHNV and CDR2 YYDKDF (reference sequence). With 5 bases clipped from V and 2 bases from J, the junction kept 1 base outside the gene matches. The CDR3 DNA reads as TGTGCCACCAGCTGGACAGGGGCTGGAAACACCATATATTTT. Translation: CATSWTGAGNTIYF.

This clonotype was seen at least ten times. The chain links TRBV18 to TRBJ2-1; TRBD1 aligns across 10 bases. This CDR3 comprises 13 residues. The germline CDR1 and CDR2 sequences are KGHSH and LQKENI. The V gene end was trimmed by 2 bases and the J gene end by 15 bases; junction bases not matched to a gene: 7. CDR3: CASSPYRQGAPFF. For the CDR3, the DNA is TGTGCCAGCTCACCATATAGACAGGGGGCTCCGTTCTTC.

This clonotype was seen repeatedly, ten times or more. This chain links TRBV20-1 with TRBJ2-5; D is possibly TRBD1 or TRBD2 (5 bases each). The germline V and J ends were trimmed by 0 bases and 1 base, with 12 bases remaining between them. The germline V gene has CDR1 DFQATT and CDR2 SNEGSKA (reference sequence). The CDR3 totals 15 residues. The CDR3 DNA sequence: TGCAGTGCTAGAGAAAAACCGGGGCTCCAAGAGACCCAGTACTTC. Translating gives CSAREKPGLQETQYF.

This clonotype has ten or more counts. The chain carries TRBV7-6 and TRBJ2-1; 12 nucleotides align to TRBD2. Germline lookup yields CDR1 SGHVS and CDR2 FNYEAQ. The CDR3 extends over 17 amino acids. V was pared by 1 base and J by 3 bases, with 4 bases of the junction left unmatched. The CDR3: CASSLVTSGSLYNEQFF. CDR3 sequence (DNA): TGTGCCAGCAGCTTAGTGACTAGCGGGAGTCTCTACAATGAGCAGTTCTTC.

This clonotype was seen repeatedly, ten times or more. The chain recombines TRBV7-3 with TRBJ1-2, with 8 nucleotides matching TRBD1. This CDR3 region has 15 residues. Germline CDR1 reads SGHTA; CDR2 reads FQGTGA. The trim removed 5 bases at V and 4 bases at J, leaving 9 bases unmatched. The chain's CDR3 is CASSPTPGGGYGYTF. CDR3 DNA: TGTGCCAGCAGCCCGACCCCAGGGGGCGGCTATGGCTACACCTTC.

As for this clonotype: This clone may be a read error of a much larger clone one base away. The rearrangement uses TRBV20-1 and TRBJ2-2; 10 nucleotides align to TRBD2. Germline V gene sequence: CDR1 DFQATT, CDR2 SNEGSKA (reference sequence). CDR3 length: 16 amino acids. CDR3 amino acids: CCAGRTSGMRAGELFF. CDR3 nucleotide sequence: TGCTGTGCTGGCCGGACTAGCGGTATGCGGGCCGGGGAGCTGTTTTTT.

This clonotype was seen many times. V gene TRBV3-1 combines with J gene TRBJ2-5; TRBD2 matches 11 bases. Trimming at V came to 4 bases and at J to 1 base, leaving 5 bases not matched to a gene. The CDR3 consists of 16 residues. Germline values: CDR1 LGHDT, CDR2 YNNKEL (reference sequence). CDR3 region: CASSRGTSGSQETQYF. The DNA of the CDR3 is TGTGCCAGCAGCCGAGGGACTAGCGGAAGCCAAGAGACCCAGTACTTC.